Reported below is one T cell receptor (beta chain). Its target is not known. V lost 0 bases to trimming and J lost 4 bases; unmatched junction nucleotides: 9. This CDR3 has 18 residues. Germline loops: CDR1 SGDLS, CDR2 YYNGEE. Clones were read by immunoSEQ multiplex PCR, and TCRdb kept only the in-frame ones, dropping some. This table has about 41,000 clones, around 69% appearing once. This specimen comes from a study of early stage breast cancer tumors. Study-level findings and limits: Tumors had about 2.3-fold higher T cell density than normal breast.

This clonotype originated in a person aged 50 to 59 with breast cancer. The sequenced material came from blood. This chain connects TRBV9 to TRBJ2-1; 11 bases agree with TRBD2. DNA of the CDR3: TGTGCCAGCAGCGTAGGATTAGCGGGGGGGAACCTATACAATGAGCAGTTCTTC. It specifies CASSVGLAGGNLYNEQFF.